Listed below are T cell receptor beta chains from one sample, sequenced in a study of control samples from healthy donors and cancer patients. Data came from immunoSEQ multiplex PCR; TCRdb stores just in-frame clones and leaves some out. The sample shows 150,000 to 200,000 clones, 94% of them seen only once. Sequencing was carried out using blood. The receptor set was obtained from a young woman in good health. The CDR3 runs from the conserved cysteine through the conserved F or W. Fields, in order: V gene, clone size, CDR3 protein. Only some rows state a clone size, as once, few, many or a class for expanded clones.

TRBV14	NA	CASSQGWAETQYF
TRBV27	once	CASSSFDWGLMHEQYF
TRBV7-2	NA	CASGHSGTDTQYF
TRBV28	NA	CASSSPGQGKRNTIYF
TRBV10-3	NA	CAISESTSQETQYF
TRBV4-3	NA	CASSQSLSADSYEQCF
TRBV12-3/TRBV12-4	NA	CASSQDSSYGYTF
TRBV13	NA	CASSLNQGSTDTQYF
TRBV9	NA	CASSVVERTKFGELFF
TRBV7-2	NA	CASSSPIRGETQYF
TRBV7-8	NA	CASSLAWFRGSNYGYTF
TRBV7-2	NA	CASSLGRTGGQETQYF
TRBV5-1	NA	CASRFGGTGIFF
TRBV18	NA	CASSKPGTGDYGYTF
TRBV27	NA	CASSPGHLNEKLFF
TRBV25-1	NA	CASSAAAGGAGGYTF
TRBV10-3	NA	CAISADTGTSTGELFF
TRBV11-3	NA	CASSLTTSGGPTIEQFF
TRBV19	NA	CASKREKLFF
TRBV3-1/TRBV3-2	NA	CASSPPGTAGGELFF
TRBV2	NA	CASSVSRDTGELFF
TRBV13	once	CASSLGGGARTGELFF
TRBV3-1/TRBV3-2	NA	CASSQGGRTGELFF
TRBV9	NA	CASSVGGDSSGNTIYF
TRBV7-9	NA	CASTSRDSYEQYF
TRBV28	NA	CASGPAGYGYTF
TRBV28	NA	CASSHQKQGSRSGELFF
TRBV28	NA	CASSSQGNYGYTF
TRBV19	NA	CASSIAHRGRSSYEQYF
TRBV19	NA	CASSSSGTTAVYEKLFF
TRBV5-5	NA	CASSITGVEAFF
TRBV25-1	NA	CASTQGASSYNEQFF
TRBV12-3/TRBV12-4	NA	CASSPAGDYGYTF
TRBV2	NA	CASSDDLVPGTF
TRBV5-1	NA	CASSPTRNYGYTF
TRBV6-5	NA	CASSYVSGRSYNEQFF
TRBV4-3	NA	CASSQMGQGGEKLFF
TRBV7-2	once	CASSLEKNQPQHF
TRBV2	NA	CASSEGLLPGLKGMEQYF
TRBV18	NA	CASSPDRGMNTEAFF
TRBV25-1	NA	CASSLLGEGQYF
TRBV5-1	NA	CASSPTGDTQYF